These 20 T cell receptor beta chains were all obtained from the same sample, sequenced in a study of blood T cell repertoires in COVID-19. The repertoire was sequenced with immunoSEQ multiplex PCR; TCRdb's copy has only in-frame clones and lacks some. In the table there are about 150,000 clones, roughly 88% of which are singletons. Sequencing used peripheral blood. Receptors originate from a man younger than 35 with COVID-19, enrolled during active disease.

This sequence joins TRBV20-1 and TRBJ2-7; TRBD2 matches 14 bases. The germline V gene encodes CDR1 DFQATT and CDR2 SNEGSKA (reference sequence). This CDR3 has 14 residues. Trimming removed 6 bases from V and 4 bases from J; junction bases left unmatched: 5. CDR3 in amino acids: CSASGLAGGYEQYF. The CDR3 DNA is TGCAGTGCCAGTGGACTAGCGGGAGGATACGAGCAGTACTTC.

The J gene is TRBJ2-7, the V gene TRBV29-1, with TRBD2 identical over 12 bases. Germline assignment: CDR1 SQVTM and CDR2 ANQGSEA. CDR3 size: 13 residues. After removal of 6 bases from V and 6 bases from J, the junction contained 6 bases not matched to a gene. The CDR3 DNA follows: TGCAGCGTCCCAACTAGCGGGAGGTTCGAGCAGTACTTC. This translates into CSVPTSGRFEQYF.

This clone was detected once. J is TRBJ2-7 and V is TRBV27; 13 bases are a match to TRBD2. V shed 9 bases and J 3 bases; nucleotides not matched to a gene: 2. Germline CDR1 is MNHEY and CDR2 is SMNVEV (reference sequence). This CDR3 region has 13 residues. The CDR3 here is CASRLAGGYEQYF. The CDR3 DNA is TGTGCCAGTCGACTAGCGGGAGGCTACGAGCAGTACTTC.

J is TRBJ1-2 and V is TRBV28; no clear D gene. Germline loops: CDR1 MDHEN, CDR2 SYDVKM. V lost 8 bases and J 5 bases, leaving 15 bases between the germline ends. The CDR3 loop spans 13 amino acids. Written as DNA, the CDR3 is TGTGCCAGCCTAGGGTTCCGGGGTTATGGCTACACCTTC. It translates to CASLGFRGYGYTF.

This chain links TRBV27 with TRBJ2-7; 10 bases are shared with TRBD2. Unmatched junction bases numbered 10, after V lost 5 bases and J lost 3 bases. This CDR3 has 16 residues. Germline V gene data show CDR1 as MNHEY and CDR2 as SMNVEV (reference sequence). CDR3 in DNA: TGTGCCAGCAGTCCTCTGAGCGGGAGGGCCTTCTACGAGCAGTACTTC. Residues: CASSPLSGRAFYEQYF.

The V call is TRBV10-1, the J call TRBJ1-6, with D uncertain. This CDR3 contains 13 residues. The germline V and J ends were trimmed by 6 bases and 6 bases, with 9 bases remaining between them. Looked up from germline, CDR1 is WNHNN and CDR2 is SYGVQD (reference sequence). CDR3 in amino acids: CASSEQINSPLHF. CDR3 nucleotides: TGCGCCAGCAGCGAACAGATTAATTCACCCCTCCACTTT.

The rearrangement joins TRBV6-2 or TRBV6-3 to TRBJ2-1; TRBD2 matches 13 bases. The CDR3 totals 18 residues. V trimming: 2 bases; J trimming: 6 bases; junction bases outside the gene matches: 10. Per the germline V gene, CDR1 is MNHEY and CDR2 is SVGEGT. Written as DNA, the CDR3 is TGTGCCAGCAGTTACCATACTAGCGGGAGGGCCTACCTCAATGAGCAGTTCTTC. Its translation: CASSYHTSGRAYLNEQFF.

The rearrangement links TRBV30 to TRBJ2-7; 9 bases are a match to TRBD2. Looked up from germline, CDR1 is GTSNPN and CDR2 is SVGIG (reference sequence). This CDR3 spans 11 amino acids. The trim removed 7 bases at V and 3 bases at J, leaving 1 base unmatched. CDR3 in DNA: TGTGCCTTGACTAGCGGCTACGAGCAGTACTTC. Its protein product is CALTSGYEQYF. Drawing the rest from reference TRBV30 and TRBJ2-7, the complete variable domain is SQTIHQWPATLVQPVGSPLSLECTVEGTSNPNLYWYRQAAGRGLQLLFYSVGIGQISSEVPQNLSASRPQDRQFILSSKKLLLSDSGFYLCALTSGYEQYFGPGTRLTVT.

V and J are TRBV10-3 and TRBJ1-1; possibly TRBD1 for D (5 bases). The germline V and J ends were trimmed by 1 base and 4 bases, with 19 bases remaining between them. The CDR3 length is 17 residues. Germline values: CDR1 ENHRY, CDR2 SYGVKD. CDR3 sequence reads: CAISEWGEVGGITEAFF. CDR3 DNA: TGTGCCATCAGTGAGTGGGGGGAGGTGGGAGGAATCACTGAAGCTTTCTTT.

This clone was detected only once. This chain links TRBV27 with TRBJ1-3, with D possibly matching TRBD1 (5 bases). Germline V CDR1 and CDR2: MNHEY, SMNVEV (reference sequence). Trimming left V 3 bases short and J 0 bases short, with 9 bases between. This CDR3 is built from 15 residues. The CDR3 protein is CASSLGLGSGNTIYF. The CDR3 DNA sequence: TGTGCCAGCAGTTTGGGGCTCGGCTCTGGAAACACCATATATTTT.

The chain joins TRBV9 to TRBJ2-2; 12 bases map to TRBD2. The trim removed 5 bases at V and 5 bases at J, leaving 4 bases unmatched. CDR3 length: 15 amino acids. Germline V gene lookup returns CDR1 SGDLS and CDR2 YYNGEE. The CDR3 nucleotides are TGTGCCAGCAGTGGTCTAGCGGGAGGGACCGGGGAGCTGTTTTTT. It is translated as CASSGLAGGTGELFF.

The chain carries TRBV9 and TRBJ2-3; a possible D gene is TRBD2 (6 bases). The CDR3 is 16 residues long. CDR1 is SGDLS, CDR2 YYNGEE, per germline. V was shortened by 4 bases and J by 0 bases, with 15 bases between the two germline ends. CDR3: CASSTRGGASTDTQYF. CDR3 in DNA: TGTGCCAGCAGCACCCGAGGCGGGGCTAGCACAGATACGCAGTATTTT. The full variable domain, rest sourced from reference TRBV9 and TRBJ2-3, is DSGVTQTPKHLITATGQRVTLRCSPRSGDLSVYWYQQSLDQGLQFLIQYYNGEERAKGNILERFSAQQFPDLHSELNLSSLELGDSALYFCASSTRGGASTDTQYFGPGTRLTVL.

The chain joins TRBV5-1 to TRBJ2-3; D possibly corresponds to TRBD2 (7 bases). The CDR3 contains 16 residues. Germline V gene sequence: CDR1 SGHRS, CDR2 YFSETQ. V was cut by 0 bases and J by 2 bases, with 13 bases left in between. CDR3 amino acids: CASSLGRGAYTDTQYF. DNA of the CDR3: TGCGCCAGCAGCTTGGGCCGGGGGGCGTACACAGATACGCAGTATTTT.

Of note for this clone: At one end the junction does not follow the germline gene, possibly because of a read error. The chain combines TRBV30 with TRBJ1-4; 8 bases match TRBD1. Germline CDR1 is GTSNPN and CDR2 is SVGIG (reference sequence). CDR3 size: 10 residues. CDR3 nucleotide sequence: TGTGCCTGGCAGGGGGCAAAACTGCTTTTT. Protein sequence: CAWQGAKLLF.

The rearrangement joins TRBV18 to TRBJ1-6; 8 bases match TRBD1. The CDR3 totals 16 residues. Trimming removed 3 bases from V and 7 bases from J; junction bases left unmatched: 8. Germline assignment: CDR1 KGHSH and CDR2 LQKENI. The CDR3 DNA reads TGTGCCAGCTCACCCCGAGACAGGGGATGGAATTCACCCCTCCACTTT. Translated, it gives CASSPRDRGWNSPLHF.

The J gene is TRBJ2-5, the V gene TRBV27, with TRBD1 identical over 8 bases. Germline V lookup: CDR1 MNHEY, CDR2 SMNVEV (reference sequence). Trimming took 6 bases from V and 4 from J; bases not matched to a gene: 7. CDR3 size: 14 residues. The CDR3 coding sequence is TGTGCCAGCAGACCCCGACAGGGGCCAGAGACCCAGTACTTC. Translation: CASRPRQGPETQYF.

The V call is TRBV7-2, the J call TRBJ1-5; D unclear. The CDR3 totals 14 residues. Trimming cost V 1 base and J 2 bases, with 6 bases left between them. The germline V gene has CDR1 SGHTA and CDR2 FQGNSA. The CDR3 bases are TGTGCCAGCAGCTTAGTGGAGGGCAATCAGCCCCAGCATTTT. It yields the protein CASSLVEGNQPQHF.

The chain carries TRBV9 and TRBJ1-5; D remains ambiguous. The CDR3 extends over 13 amino acids. Trimming removed 0 bases from V and 6 bases from J, with 7 bases in between. The germline V gene encodes CDR1 SGDLS and CDR2 YYNGEE. This CDR3 reads CASSVAGGQPQHF. CDR3 DNA sequence: TGTGCCAGCAGCGTAGCGGGAGGTCAGCCCCAGCATTTT.

This clone was detected a few times. The chain carries TRBV4-3 and TRBJ1-1; D is unclear. This CDR3 is built from 14 residues. CDR1 LGHNA and CDR2 YSLEER come from the germline V gene. V was pared by 4 bases and J by 4 bases, with 13 bases between. The CDR3 loop reads CASSREIGPTEAFF. The CDR3 coding sequence is TGCGCCAGCAGCCGGGAGATTGGTCCCACTGAAGCTTTCTTT.

This rearrangement joins TRBV7-9 to TRBJ2-1; a possible D gene is TRBD2 (5 bases). The V gene's germline CDR1 is SEHNR and CDR2 FQNEAQ (reference sequence). V was trimmed by 1 base and J by 7 bases, leaving 11 bases between them. There are 14 residues in the CDR3. The chain's CDR3 is CASSLGGLRNEQFF. CDR3 DNA: TGTGCCAGCAGCTTAGGAGGACTGCGTAATGAGCAGTTCTTC.